The 13 T cell receptor beta chains below come from one sample, sequenced in a study of blood T cell repertoires in COVID-19. Data came from immunoSEQ multiplex PCR; TCRdb stores just in-frame clones and leaves some out. The table has roughly 120,000 clones, about nine tenths seen once. Sequenced input: peripheral blood. Receptors originate from a human donor with active COVID-19. The donor label of this sample is uncertain.

The V gene is TRBV7-9, the J gene TRBJ1-1, with no clear D. The ends were cut back, 5 bases at V and 1 base at J, with 11 bases in the middle. The CDR3 spans 14 residues. CDR1 and CDR2 (germline): SEHNR, FQNEAQ (reference sequence). The CDR3 DNA is TGTGCCAGCAGCCCGAGGGCGTGGAACACTGAAGCTTTCTTT. Its protein is CASSPRAWNTEAFF. The whole variable domain, filled in from reference TRBV7-9 and TRBJ1-1, reads DTGVSQNPRHKITKRGQNVTFRCDPISEHNRLYWYRQTLGQGPEFLTYFQNEAQLEKSRLLSDRFSAERPKGSFSTLEIQRTEQGDSAMYLCASSPRAWNTEAFFGQGTRLTVV.

The V gene is TRBV6-4, the J gene TRBJ1-1; 7 bases are shared with TRBD1. CDR3 length: 14 amino acids. CDR1 and CDR2 (germline): MRHNA, SNTAGT. V gave up 6 bases and J gave up 5 bases; unmatched junction bases: 9. The CDR3 loop is CASRPDRVGTEAFF. The CDR3 region has the DNA TGTGCCAGCAGACCCGACAGGGTGGGGACTGAAGCTTTCTTT.

This sequence joins TRBV5-1 and TRBJ1-3; no definite D call. The germline CDR1 and CDR2 sequences are SGHRS and YFSETQ. The V end was cut by 4 bases, the J end by 3 bases, with 11 bases between. This CDR3 has 14 amino acids. This CDR3 reads CASSPQPLGNTIYF. The CDR3 nucleotides read TGCGCCAGCAGCCCACAGCCCCTTGGAAACACCATATATTTT.

This clone was observed once. V gene TRBV5-4 combines with J gene TRBJ1-4; D is possibly TRBD1 (6 bases). This CDR3 spans 14 amino acids. V was cut by 4 bases and J by 12 bases, with 19 bases left in between. Germline V lookup: CDR1 SGHNT, CDR2 YYREEE (reference sequence). CDR3 DNA: TGTGCCAGCAGCCCCGCAGGGGCGAACTATGAACTGTTTTTT. Translation gives CASSPAGANYELFF.

The chain couples TRBV9 to TRBJ2-2, with 9 bases lining up with TRBD1. The length of the CDR3 is 17 residues. Germline lookup yields CDR1 SGDLS and CDR2 YYNGEE. After removal of 4 bases from V and 4 bases from J, the junction contained 11 bases not matched to a gene. The CDR3 loop is CASSPNRGRSITGELFF. The CDR3 coding sequence is TGTGCCAGCAGCCCTAACAGGGGGCGTTCGATCACCGGGGAGCTGTTTTTT.

The J gene is TRBJ2-6, the V gene TRBV27; D gene uncertain. Germline V CDR1 and CDR2: MNHEY, SMNVEV (reference sequence). Trimming took off 5 bases at V and 3 bases at J, with 8 bases between the two ends. The CDR3 consists of 14 residues. CDR3 nucleotide sequence: TGTGCCAGCAGTGGGCGTGGTGGGGCCAACGTCCTGACTTTC. Protein product: CASSGRGGANVLTF.

This clone was detected only once. The chain recombines TRBV5-4 with TRBJ1-1; D is unresolved. Germline assignment: CDR1 SGHNT and CDR2 YYREEE (reference sequence). The CDR3 loop spans 13 amino acids. Between the trimmed V and J ends, which lost 9 bases and 1 base, there was a span of 13 bases. DNA of the CDR3: TGTGCCACCAACTTTGGGAGGAACACTGAAGCTTTCTTT. Translating gives CATNFGRNTEAFF.

The chain carries TRBV3-1 (or the pseudogene TRBV3-2) and TRBJ1-6; 10 bases line up with TRBD1. This CDR3 spans 17 amino acids. CDR1 is LGHDT, CDR2 YNNKEL, per germline (reference sequence). With 1 base clipped from V and 3 bases from J, the junction kept 3 bases outside the gene matches. CDR3 loop: CASSQVGQGYYNSPLHF. CDR3 bases: TGTGCCAGCAGCCAAGTGGGACAGGGGTACTATAATTCACCCCTCCACTTT.

The rearrangement joins TRBV4-1 to TRBJ2-6; possible D gene TRBD1, 6 bases. The CDR3 runs 12 residues. In germline, CDR1 is MGHRA, CDR2 YSYEKL. V was pared by 4 bases and J by 16 bases, with 14 bases between. Here the CDR3 reads CASSREQGALTF. The CDR3 DNA is TGCGCCAGCAGCCGAGAACAGGGAGCTCTGACTTTC.

The CDR3 region has the DNA TGCAGCGTTGATCTCGCCAGGGGATCGTTCTTC. The encoded protein is CSVDLARGSFF. J is TRBJ2-1 and V is TRBV29-1; D might be TRBD1 (6 bases). V lost 3 bases and J lost 15, with 15 bases in between. The germline gives CDR1 SQVTM, CDR2 ANQGSEA. The CDR3 covers 11 residues.

This CDR3 reads CASSYGAIANEQFF. Here the CDR3 DNA reads TGTGCCAGCAGTTACGGAGCAATAGCGAATGAGCAGTTCTTC. The chain uses TRBV6-2 or TRBV6-3 and TRBJ2-1, with D maybe TRBD2 (5 bases). V was cut by 2 bases and J by 7 bases, with 12 bases left in between. This CDR3 is 14 amino acids long. From germline, CDR1 is MNHEY and CDR2 SVGEGT.

This sequence joins TRBV12-3 or TRBV12-4 and TRBJ1-1; D unclear. V was cut by 3 bases and J by 5 bases, with 10 bases left in between. The CDR3 has 13 residues. This CDR3 is CASSFIGVTEAFF. For the CDR3, the DNA is TGTGCCAGCAGTTTTATCGGGGTAACTGAAGCTTTCTTT.

This sequence joins TRBV11-2 and TRBJ1-2; 7 bases are shared with TRBD1. V trimming: 4 bases; J trimming: 3 bases; junction bases outside the gene matches: 8. Germline V CDR1 and CDR2: SGHAT, FQNNGV. CDR3 length equals 15 residues. The CDR3 loop reads CASSSGQVLDYGYTF. CDR3 sequence (DNA): TGTGCCAGCAGCTCCGGACAGGTTTTGGACTATGGCTACACCTTC. The full variable domain, completed using reference TRBV11-2 and TRBJ1-2, is EAGVAQSPRYKIIEKRQSVAFWCNPISGHATLYWYQQILGQGPKLLIQFQNNGVVDDSQLPKDRFSAERLKGVDSTLKIQPAKLEDSAVYLCASSSGQVLDYGYTFGSGTRLTVV.